This T cell receptor (beta chain) was found in a study of regulatory T cells in long-lasting Graves disease. CDR3-region Arm-PCR and iRepertoire HTBI primers produced the TCR beta libraries. TCRdb processed the multiplex PCR reads anew with MiXCR; each CDR3 protein has one entry. Among roughly 610,000 distinct CDR3 sequences listed, under 20% were seen once. In its sample, this clonotype was seen a few times. No antigen is known for it. Time point: newly diagnosed GD, antithyroid drugs for less than 3 months. From RNA extracted from PBMCs, the TCR library was made. The CDR3 is 15 residues long. V lost 0 bases, J lost 2 bases, and 8 bases lay in between. In germline, CDR1 is SGHRS, CDR2 YFSETQ. Study-wide results and limits: Favored gene segments in persistent disease were TRBV28, TRBJ1-2 and TRBJ2-5. The number of shared public clonotypes was higher in persistent patients (2,741) than new patients (just over 950).

These data were also reused for a study on T cells in Graves' hyperthyroidism and ophthalmopathy. As that report states: Most clonotypes expanded in the thyroid (above 0.001) were also present in blood.

The sample in question was peripheral blood mononuclear cells (PBMCs), obtained at new diagnosis, from a patient treated with antithyroid drugs. The chain carries TRBV5-1 and TRBJ2-2, with D tentatively TRBD1 (6 bases). This clonotype was sampled from a woman aged 25-40 years with Graves disease. CDR3 region: CASSLARGNTGELFF. The CDR3 nucleotides read TGCGCCAGCAGCTTGGCCAGGGGAAACACCGGGGAGCTGTTTTTT. Drawing the rest from reference TRBV5-1 and TRBJ2-2, the complete variable domain is KAGVTQTPRYLIKTRGQQVTLSCSPISGHRSVSWYQQTPGQGLQFLFEYFSETQRNKGNFPGRFSGRQFSNSRSEMNVSTLELGDSALYLCASSLARGNTGELFFGEGSRLTVL.